This T cell receptor beta chain was recorded in a study of shared clonotypes between healthy human individuals. Study-level background: The plates for each donor numbered three CD4 naive, three CD4 memory, two CD8 naive and one CD8 memory.

Comment on this clone: Its antigen is currently unknown.

At a deep level, the assay was run. Over several immunoSEQ plates, each subset's genomic DNA was distributed in even portions. Profiled with immunoSEQ multiplex PCR; TCRdb holds only in-frame clones, not every one. The top ten clones hold under 2% of a sample with 700,000 or so clones, 60% to 80% of them seen once. Study-wide results and limits: In general, naive subsets displayed greater estimated richness than memory subsets did.

Trimming left V 3 bases short and J 1 base short, with 18 bases between. From germline, CDR1 is SGHTA and CDR2 FQGNSA. CDR3 length: 17 amino acids. Sequencing used memory CD4+ T cells sorted from blood. Described subset: CD45RA-negative fraction. The TCR sequence derives from a woman in her 30s in good health. V and J are TRBV7-2 and TRBJ2-5, with D perhaps given as TRBD1 or TRBD2 (5 bases each). In DNA, the CDR3 is TGTGCCAGCAGCTTTGACGGGGCGTGGGGGATCCAAGAGACCCAGTACTTC. It yields the protein CASSFDGAWGIQETQYF. Filled out from reference TRBV7-2 and TRBJ2-5, the complete variable domain reads GAGVSQSPSNKVTEKGKDVELRCDPISGHTALYWYRQSLGQGLEFLIYFQGNSAPDKSGLPSDRFSAERTGGSVSTLTIQRTQQEDSAVYLCASSFDGAWGIQETQYFGPGTRLLVL.